This TCR beta chain stems from a study of PD-1 blockade in classical Hodgkin lymphoma (dated by TCRdb to 2020 to 2022). Concerning the study at large: Nivolumab dosing was 3 mg/kg intravenously every 2 weeks, continuing until either disease progression or unacceptable toxicity. A peripheral blood immune signature of response to PD-1 blockade in classical Hodgkin lymphoma was defined using TCR beta sequencing and CyTOF.

With regard to this clone: There is no known antigen for this receptor. No base quality information exists; no much larger clone differs at one position.

The Qiagen DNeasy kit was used to extract genomic DNA both from unsorted PBMCs and from the negatively selected CD4+ and CD8+ fractions. TCR beta CDR3 regions were subjected to amplification by immunoSEQ multiplex PCR with primers that anneal to V and J segments. Amplification bias was minimized using a synthetic immune receptor repertoire, and residual bias was removed computationally after sequencing. Per the source publication's procedure: Custom Python scripts were used to quantify repertoire diversity as the Shannon entropy index. Unsorted, CD4+ and CD8+ repertoires were analyzed separately, except for combined analyses in which CD4+ and CD8+ sequences were merged in silico. Clonal expansion was defined as a frequency increase of at least 2-fold after treatment compared with C1D1, and clones undetected at baseline were assigned a pseudocount of 0.5. Singleton clones were defined as clones with 0 or 1 copy at C1D1, and non-singleton clones were defined as clones with 2 or more copies. Clones expanded in unsorted samples were annotated as CD4+, CD8+ or unknown by matching protein sequences in sorted samples from the same patient. Wilcoxon tests were applied to paired samples to test diversity changes from C1D1 to C4D1. The table was pulled from immuneACCESS by TCRdb, which kept in-frame rearrangements only. Such tables lose some clones; where checked, under half of the loss comes from unresolved V genes, and the rest has no known cause. Clone size and V and J calls were adopted from that table, with D and trimming inferred from the DNA. The sample table lists fewer than 30,000 clones, approximately 79% of them with a count of one. Over 0.5% of the sample is held by the ten biggest clonotypes.

In light of the paper, this sample's time point label describes: cycle 4 day 1 (C4D1), after around six weeks of nivolumab. Every trial patient had relapsed after autologous stem cell transplantation, and cohorts A, B and C differed in prior brentuximab vedotin exposure. Magnetic negative selection with a Miltenyi CD4+ T cell isolation kit was used to purify CD4+ T cells from thawed PBMCs. The trial cohort comprised 56 patients with relapsed/refractory classical Hodgkin lymphoma whose best overall responses were complete response, partial response or progressive disease. Trial patients were treated with single-agent nivolumab in the multi-cohort phase II CheckMate 205 trial. An independent review committee assessed best overall response using the 2007 International Working Group response criteria. Trial PBMCs were collected immediately before nivolumab initiation (C1D1) and during therapy at cycle 2 day 1 and cycle 4 day 1. After peripheral blood was drawn into 8 mL Vacutainer Cell Preparation Tubes, PBMCs were isolated by centrifugation and then cryopreserved. Purified CD4+ and CD8+ fractions were prepared only for cases in which an additional PBMC sample was available. Magnetically labelled cells were removed on LS columns in a quadroMACS separator, and the flow-through was retained as the purified fraction.

The investigation overall reported the following: Lower diversity was seen in patients whose nivolumab began less than 1 year after ASCT, and these patients were left out of later analyses so that immune reconstitution would not confound the results. The study covered only a single clinical trial cohort, and the causes of the repertoire differences, possibly disease activity or prior therapy, were still not defined. Baseline TCR diversity was reported to be lower in newly diagnosed patients than in healthy donors, and even lower in relapsed/refractory patients. Baseline diversity similar to that of newly diagnosed patients was observed in trial patients achieving complete response, whereas significantly lower diversity was observed in partial responders and progressors. A significant rise by C4D1 was seen in CD4+ but not CD8+ TCR diversity (p=0.0027 vs p=0.16), with the rise being most apparent in complete responders (p=0.02).

Sequenced material: CD4+ T cells from blood, taken before the fourth cycle of nivolumab. This TCR was recovered from a human donor with classical Hodgkin lymphoma.

Here the CDR3 is given as CASSLGGGPSSGNTIYF. The DNA is as follows: TGCGCCAGCAGCTTGGGTGGAGGCCCAAGCTCTGGAAACACCATATATTTT. The V and J segments used are TRBV5-1 and TRBJ1-3; too little of a D gene remains to name it. CDR1 is given as SGHRS and CDR2 as YFSETQ, both from the germline V gene. V and J are truncated by 0 bases and 0 bases respectively, leaving an intervening sequence of 13 bases. The CDR3 holds 17 amino acids from the cysteine to the phenylalanine. The only DNA kept is the CDR3, 51 bases in frame from the first base.